The clone carrying this TCR beta chain was recorded many times. Antigen: not known. The sample is drawn from a study of cytomegalovirus exposure and HLA in healthy donors. Study-wide findings and caveats: As confirmed in vitro, three CMV-associated chains were specific for CMV antigens. TCR beta chain V- and J-gene trimming was linked, in a later analysis, to a missense variant in DCLRE1C.

Trimming removed 6 bases from V and 4 bases from J; junction bases left unmatched: 2. CDR3 length equals 12 residues. Germline V gene lookup returns CDR1 LNHDA and CDR2 SQIVND (reference sequence). Researchers ran the PCR with 60 Vbeta and 13 Jbeta primers. In the authors' workflow: As a later analysis found, there were 80 million or so unique TCR beta chains, of which some 10 million were shared. Some clones are missing from TCRdb's copy, which holds only in-frame ones; the method was immunoSEQ multiplex PCR. That table is the source of V, J and clone size, and D and trimming were worked out from the DNA. The sample records around 120,000 clones, around 80% being singletons.

The chain joins TRBV19 to TRBJ2-5, with TRBD2 matching over 7 bases. This sequence was found in a woman aged 40-49 years in good health and CMV-seronegative. Input material: PBMCs. The CDR3, as DNA: TGTGCCAGTAGGTTAGCGGGAGAGACCCAGTACTTC. Its protein product is CASRLAGETQYF.